These 8 T cell receptor beta chains originate from one sample sequenced in a study of shared clonotypes between healthy human individuals (TCRdb year 2020). CD8 naive samples were CD45RO-negative cells positively selected for CCR7, giving a CD45RA+CCR7+ population that excluded TemRA cells. The library was generated by the immunoSEQ multiplex PCR assay. This is the immuneACCESS table as TCRdb keeps it, with only in-frame sequences that have V and J called. A part of the clones is gone; compared with another copy, unresolved V genes explain less than half, and the rest is unexplained. The sample table lists 600,000 or so clones, more than 95% of them with a count of one. Clones ranked in the top ten supply 0.25% to 0.35% of the sample. Sample: naive CD8+ T cells sorted from blood. The meaning of the sample's cell subset or site label: CD45RA+CCR7+. Receptors were obtained from a man under 40 in good health.

Details on this clone: Other nucleotide sequences in the sample specify the same CDR3. This chain joins TRBV9 and TRBJ2-1, with 7 nucleotides matching TRBD2. The CDR3 contains 16 residues. CDR1 is SGDLS, CDR2 YYNGEE, per germline. The V and J ends lost 0 bases and 0 bases, in that order; junction bases with no gene match: 3. CDR3 sequence reads: CASSVEGGSSYNEQFF. CDR3 nucleotide sequence: TGTGCCAGCAGCGTAGAAGGCGGGAGCTCCTACAATGAGCAGTTCTTC.

V gene TRBV14 combines with J gene TRBJ2-1; D gene unclear. The CDR3 length is 14 residues. Trimming stripped 1 base from V and 6 bases from J, with 10 bases between. Germline loops: CDR1 SGHDN, CDR2 FVKESK. CDR3: CASSQGRHSNEQFF. In nucleotides, the CDR3 is TGTGCCAGCAGCCAAGGTAGACACAGCAATGAGCAGTTCTTC. Full variable domain (rest looked up from reference TRBV14 and TRBJ2-1): EAGVTQFPSHSVIEKGQTVTLRCDPISGHDNLYWYRRVMGKEIKFLLHFVKESKQDESGMPNNRFLAERTGGTYSTLKVQPAELEDSGVYFCASSQGRHSNEQFFGPGTRLTVL.

The rearrangement links TRBV7-6 to TRBJ1-1, with TRBD1 identical over 7 bases. The CDR3 consists of 14 residues. V lost 6 bases to trimming and J lost 4 bases; unmatched junction nucleotides: 8. Germline V gives CDR1 SGHVS, CDR2 FNYEAQ. The CDR3: CASSQQGWSTEAFF. CDR3 DNA sequence: TGTGCCAGCAGTCAACAGGGGTGGAGCACTGAAGCTTTCTTT. The full variable domain, its missing parts supplied by reference TRBV7-6 and TRBJ1-1, is GAGVSQSPRYKVTKRGQDVALRCDPISGHVSLYWYRQALGQGPEFLTYFNYEAQQDKSGLPNDRFSAERPEGSISTLTIQRTEQRDSAMYRCASSQQGWSTEAFFGQGTRLTVV.

The chain is built from TRBV27 and TRBJ2-2; possibly TRBD2 for D (5 bases). The CDR3 is made up of 14 amino acids. The germline CDR1 and CDR2 sequences are MNHEY and SMNVEV (reference sequence). Trimming removed 7 bases at V and 2 bases at J, with 11 bases between. CDR3 coding DNA: TGTGCCAGCACGACTAATCTAAACACCGGGGAGCTGTTTTTT. Its translation is CASTTNLNTGELFF.

The J gene is TRBJ2-1, the V gene TRBV4-1; the match to TRBD2 covers 7 bases. J lost 5 bases, V lost 0 bases, and 7 bases had no gene match. Germline V gene lookup returns CDR1 MGHRA and CDR2 YSYEKL. The CDR3 has 16 amino acids. CDR3 in DNA: TGCGCCAGCAGCCAAGAATGGACTAGTCGTAACAATGAGCAGTTCTTC. Translating gives CASSQEWTSRNNEQFF.

The rearrangement joins TRBV5-4 to TRBJ2-2, with D tentatively TRBD2 (6 bases). The CDR3 extends over 15 amino acids. From germline, CDR1 is SGHNT and CDR2 YYREEE (reference sequence). V was shortened by 0 bases and J by 2 bases, with 8 bases between the two germline ends. DNA for the CDR3: TGTGCCAGCAGCTTGGGGGACTTCAACACCGGGGAGCTGTTTTTT. The encoded protein is CASSLGDFNTGELFF.

The chain couples TRBV6-1 to TRBJ2-7; tentatively, D is TRBD2 (6 bases). The CDR3 contains 12 residues. Per germline, CDR1 MNHNS and CDR2 SASEGT. V shed 8 bases and J shed 4 bases, with 12 bases lying between them. CDR3 in DNA: TGTGCCAGCTGGGGACTCAGATACGAGCAGTACTTC. It is translated as CASWGLRYEQYF.

This clone came up once. V gene TRBV2 combines with J gene TRBJ2-7, with D unresolved. CDR3 length equals 13 residues. Between the trimmed V and J ends, which lost 2 bases and 3 bases, there was a span of 8 bases. Germline CDR1 and CDR2: SNHLY and FYNNEI. The CDR3, as DNA: TGTGCCAGCAGTGAACAGAATTACTACGAGCAGTACTTC. Protein product: CASSEQNYYEQYF. Together with reference TRBV2 and TRBJ2-7, the CDR3 gives the full variable domain: EPEVTQTPSHQVTQMGQEVILRCVPISNHLYFYWYRQILGQKVEFLVSFYNNEISEKSEIFDDQFSVERPDGSNFTLKIRSTKLEDSAMYFCASSEQNYYEQYFGPGTRLTVT.